This note documents a single T cell receptor beta chain sequence. The target antigen is unknown. Losses at the gene ends were 1 base for V and 4 bases for J; bases not matched to a gene: 5. The CDR3 spans 17 residues. Per germline, CDR1 MNHEY and CDR2 SMNVEV (reference sequence). It was at deep level that the assay was run. Method: immunoSEQ multiplex PCR; TCRdb's copy keeps in-frame clones and lacks some. The table includes 2 million to 2.5 million clones, 90% to 97% detected once. The sample is drawn from a study of shared clonotypes between healthy human individuals. Regarding the study as a whole: Non-shared clonotypes showed lower generation probabilities than clonotypes common to all four donors. Genetic and exposure-history diversity was limited by the few donors.

The origin of this receptor is a man younger than 35 in good health. The chain has TRBV27 and TRBJ2-2; 11 positions match TRBD1. Material for sequencing was naive CD4+ T cells sorted from blood. This sample's subset: CD45RA+ positively selected. CDR3 nucleotide sequence: TGTGCCAGCAGTTTATGGCGGACAGGGGGCAGCACCGGGGAGCTGTTTTTT. Amino acids: CASSLWRTGGSTGELFF.